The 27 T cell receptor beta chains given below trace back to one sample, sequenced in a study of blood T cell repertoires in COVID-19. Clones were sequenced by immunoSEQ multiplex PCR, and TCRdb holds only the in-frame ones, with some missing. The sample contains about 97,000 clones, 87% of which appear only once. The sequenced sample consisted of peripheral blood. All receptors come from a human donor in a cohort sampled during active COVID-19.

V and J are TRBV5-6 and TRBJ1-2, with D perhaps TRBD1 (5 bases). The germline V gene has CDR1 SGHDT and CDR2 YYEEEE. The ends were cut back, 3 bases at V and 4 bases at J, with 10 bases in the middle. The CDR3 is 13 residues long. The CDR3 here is CASSSQDRYGYTF. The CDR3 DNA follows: TGTGCCAGCAGCTCACAGGATCGCTATGGCTACACCTTC.

Here the CDR3 reads CASSKGTSGRWRTDTQYF. DNA for the CDR3: TGCGCCAGCAGTAAAGGGACTAGCGGGAGGTGGAGGACAGATACGCAGTATTTT. The rearrangement links TRBV10-1 to TRBJ2-3; TRBD2 agrees at 15 bases. This CDR3 comprises 18 residues. Germline CDR1 and CDR2: WNHNN and SYGVQD (reference sequence). The V and J ends lost 5 bases and 3 bases, in that order; junction bases with no gene match: 9.

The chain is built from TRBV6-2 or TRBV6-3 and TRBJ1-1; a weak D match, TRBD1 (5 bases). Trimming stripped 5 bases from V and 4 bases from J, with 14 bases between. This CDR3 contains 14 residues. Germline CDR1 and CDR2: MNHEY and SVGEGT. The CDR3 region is CASSPLGGATEAFF. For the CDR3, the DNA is TGTGCCAGCAGTCCCCTGGGAGGGGCCACTGAAGCTTTCTTT.

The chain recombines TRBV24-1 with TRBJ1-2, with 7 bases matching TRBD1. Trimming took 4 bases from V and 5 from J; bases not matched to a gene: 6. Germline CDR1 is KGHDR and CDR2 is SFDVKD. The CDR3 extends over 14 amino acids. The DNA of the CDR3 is TGTGCCACCAGTGACCCGGGACAGAGATATGGCTACACCTTC. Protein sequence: CATSDPGQRYGYTF.

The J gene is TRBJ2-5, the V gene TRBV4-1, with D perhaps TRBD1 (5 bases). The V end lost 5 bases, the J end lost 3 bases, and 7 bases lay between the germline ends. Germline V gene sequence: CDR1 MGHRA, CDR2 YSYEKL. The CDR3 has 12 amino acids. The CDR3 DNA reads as TGCGCCAGCAGCGACAGTAAAGAGACCCAGTACTTC. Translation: CASSDSKETQYF.

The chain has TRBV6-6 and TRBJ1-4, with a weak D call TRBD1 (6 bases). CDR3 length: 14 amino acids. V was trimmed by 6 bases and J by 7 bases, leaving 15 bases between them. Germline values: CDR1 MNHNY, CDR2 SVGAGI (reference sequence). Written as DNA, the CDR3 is TGTGCCAGCAGGCCCGACAGGAGCCCTGAAAAACTGTTTTTT. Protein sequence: CASRPDRSPEKLFF.

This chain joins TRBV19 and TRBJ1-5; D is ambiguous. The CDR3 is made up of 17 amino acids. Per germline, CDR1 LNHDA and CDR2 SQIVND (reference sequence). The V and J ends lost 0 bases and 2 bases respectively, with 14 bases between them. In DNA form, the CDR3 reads TGTGCCAGTAGTATAGAGTCCGTGGGAGTGGGCAATCAGCCCCAGCATTTT. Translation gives CASSIESVGVGNQPQHF.

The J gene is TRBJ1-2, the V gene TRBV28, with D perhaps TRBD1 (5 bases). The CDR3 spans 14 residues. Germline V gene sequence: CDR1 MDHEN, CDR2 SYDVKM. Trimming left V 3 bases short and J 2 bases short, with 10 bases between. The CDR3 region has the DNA TGTGCCAGCAGTTTTGCCAGGGCCAACTATGGCTACACCTTC. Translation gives CASSFARANYGYTF.

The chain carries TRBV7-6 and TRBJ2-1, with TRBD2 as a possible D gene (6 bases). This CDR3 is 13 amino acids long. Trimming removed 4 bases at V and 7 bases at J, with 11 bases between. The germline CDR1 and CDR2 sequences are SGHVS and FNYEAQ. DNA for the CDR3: TGTGCCAGCAGCTGGGGAGGTGGGAATGAGCAGTTCTTC. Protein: CASSWGGGNEQFF.

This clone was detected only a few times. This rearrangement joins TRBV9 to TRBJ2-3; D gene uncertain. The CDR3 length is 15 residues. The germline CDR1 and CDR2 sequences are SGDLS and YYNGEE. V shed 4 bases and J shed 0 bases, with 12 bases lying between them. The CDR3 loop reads CASSPQRISTDTQYF. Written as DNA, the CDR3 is TGTGCCAGCAGCCCGCAGCGAATTAGCACAGATACGCAGTATTTT.

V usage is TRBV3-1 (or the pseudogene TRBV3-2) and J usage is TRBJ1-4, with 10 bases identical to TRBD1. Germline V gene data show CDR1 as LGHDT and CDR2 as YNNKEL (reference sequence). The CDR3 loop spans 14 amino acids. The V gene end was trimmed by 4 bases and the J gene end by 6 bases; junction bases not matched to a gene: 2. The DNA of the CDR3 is TGTGCCAGCAGCCGACAGGGGGCGGATGAAAAACTGTTTTTT. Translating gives CASSRQGADEKLFF.

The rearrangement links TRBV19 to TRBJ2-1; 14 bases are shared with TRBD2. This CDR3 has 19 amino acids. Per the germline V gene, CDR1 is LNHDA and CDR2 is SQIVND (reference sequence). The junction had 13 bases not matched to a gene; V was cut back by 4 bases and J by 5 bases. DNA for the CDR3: TGTGCCAGTAGTACCCCCCAACCGGGACTAGCGGGAGTCCACAATGAGCAGTTCTTC. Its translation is CASSTPQPGLAGVHNEQFF.

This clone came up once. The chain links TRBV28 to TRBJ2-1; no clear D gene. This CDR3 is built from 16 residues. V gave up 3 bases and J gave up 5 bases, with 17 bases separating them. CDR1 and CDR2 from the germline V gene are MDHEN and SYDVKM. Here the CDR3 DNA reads TGTGCCAGCAGTTTGGTGTCCGCGATGGTGGACAATGAGCAGTTCTTC. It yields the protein CASSLVSAMVDNEQFF.

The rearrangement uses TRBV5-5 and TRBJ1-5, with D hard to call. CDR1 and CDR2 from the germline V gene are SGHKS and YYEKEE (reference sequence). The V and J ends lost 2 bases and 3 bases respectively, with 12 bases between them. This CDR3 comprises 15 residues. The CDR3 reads CASSFVGGSNQPQHF. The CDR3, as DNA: TGTGCCAGCAGCTTCGTCGGCGGTTCCAATCAGCCCCAGCATTTT.

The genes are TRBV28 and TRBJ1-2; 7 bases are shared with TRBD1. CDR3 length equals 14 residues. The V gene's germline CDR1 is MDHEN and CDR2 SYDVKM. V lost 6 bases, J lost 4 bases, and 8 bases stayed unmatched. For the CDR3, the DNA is TGTGCCAGCAGCCGTACCGGGACAGCCTATGGCTACACCTTC. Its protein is CASSRTGTAYGYTF.

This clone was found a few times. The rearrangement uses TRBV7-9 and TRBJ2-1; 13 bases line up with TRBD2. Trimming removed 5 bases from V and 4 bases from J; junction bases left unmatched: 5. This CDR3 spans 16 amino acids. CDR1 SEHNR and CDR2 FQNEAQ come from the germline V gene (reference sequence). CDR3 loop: CASSPGTSGVYNEQFF. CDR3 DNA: TGTGCCAGCAGCCCCGGGACTAGCGGGGTGTACAATGAGCAGTTCTTC.

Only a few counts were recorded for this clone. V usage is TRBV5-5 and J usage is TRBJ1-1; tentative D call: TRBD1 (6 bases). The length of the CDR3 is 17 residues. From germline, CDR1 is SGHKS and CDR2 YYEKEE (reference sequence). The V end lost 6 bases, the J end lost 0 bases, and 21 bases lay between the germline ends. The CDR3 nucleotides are TGTGCCAGCAATTTCGGGGCGGGGGGCCTACTGAACACTGAAGCTTTCTTT. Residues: CASNFGAGGLLNTEAFF.

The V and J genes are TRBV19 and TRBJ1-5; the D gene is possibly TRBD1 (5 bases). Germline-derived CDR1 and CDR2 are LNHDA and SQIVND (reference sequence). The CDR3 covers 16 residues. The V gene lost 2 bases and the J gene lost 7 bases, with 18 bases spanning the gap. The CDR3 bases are TGTGCCAGTAGTATAATCCAGGGAGGGAGGAACCAGCCCCAGCATTTT. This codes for CASSIIQGGRNQPQHF.

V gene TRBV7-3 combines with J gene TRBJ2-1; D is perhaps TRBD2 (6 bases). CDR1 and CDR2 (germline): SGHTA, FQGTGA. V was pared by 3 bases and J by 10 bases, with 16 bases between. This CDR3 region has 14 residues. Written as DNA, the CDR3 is TGTGCCAGCAGCTTCCAAGACCGGGAGTCGGAGCAGTTCTTC. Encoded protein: CASSFQDRESEQFF.

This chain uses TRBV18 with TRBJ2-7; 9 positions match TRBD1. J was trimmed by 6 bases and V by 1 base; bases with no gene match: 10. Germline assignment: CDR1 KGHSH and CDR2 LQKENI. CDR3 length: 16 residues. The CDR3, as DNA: TGTGCCAGCTCACCACTCTCCGGCGACAGGGGGGTCGAGCAGTACTTC. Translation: CASSPLSGDRGVEQYF.

CDR3 sequence (DNA): TGTGCCAGCTCACCCTTAGGGGCAGGGGGCGATCGCAATGAGCAGTTCTTC. Translated: CASSPLGAGGDRNEQFF. This chain uses TRBV18 with TRBJ2-1; 8 bases fit TRBD1. There are 17 residues in the CDR3. Germline CDR1 is KGHSH and CDR2 is LQKENI. V lost 3 bases, J lost 6 bases, and 13 bases stayed unmatched.

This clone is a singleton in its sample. The CDR3 protein is CATSSPGTDNQPQHF. CDR3 bases: TGTGCCACCAGCAGCCCAGGGACAGACAATCAGCCCCAGCATTTT. This chain connects TRBV15 to TRBJ1-5; 7 bases are shared with TRBD1. The J segment lost 3 bases and the V segment lost 3 bases, leaving 5 bases of the junction unmatched. The V gene's germline CDR1 is LNHNV and CDR2 YYDKDF (reference sequence). CDR3 size: 15 residues.

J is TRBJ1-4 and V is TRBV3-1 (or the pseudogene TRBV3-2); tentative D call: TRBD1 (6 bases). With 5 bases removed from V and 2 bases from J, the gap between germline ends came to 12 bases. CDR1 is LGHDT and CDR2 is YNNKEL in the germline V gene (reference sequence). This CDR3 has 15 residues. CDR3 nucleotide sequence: TGTGCCAGCAGCGTCACGCAGGGGACTAATGAAAAACTGTTTTTT. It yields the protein CASSVTQGTNEKLFF.

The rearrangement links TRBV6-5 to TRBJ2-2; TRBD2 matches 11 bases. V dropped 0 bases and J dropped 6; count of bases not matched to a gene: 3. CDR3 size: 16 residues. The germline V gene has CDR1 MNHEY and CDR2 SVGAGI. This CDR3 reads CASSYSLAGAAGELFF. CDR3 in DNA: TGTGCCAGCAGTTACTCACTAGCGGGAGCGGCCGGGGAGCTGTTTTTT.

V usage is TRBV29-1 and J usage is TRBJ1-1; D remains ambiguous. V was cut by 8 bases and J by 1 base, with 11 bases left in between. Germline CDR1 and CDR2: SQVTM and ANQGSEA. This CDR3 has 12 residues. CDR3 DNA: TGCAGCTACGGAGGGCAGAACACTGAAGCTTTCTTT. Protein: CSYGGQNTEAFF.

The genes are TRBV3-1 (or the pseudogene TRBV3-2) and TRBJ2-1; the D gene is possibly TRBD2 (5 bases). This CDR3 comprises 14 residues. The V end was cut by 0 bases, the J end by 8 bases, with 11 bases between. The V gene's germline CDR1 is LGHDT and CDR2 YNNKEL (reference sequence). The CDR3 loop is CASSQDFAGYEQFF. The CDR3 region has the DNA TGTGCCAGCAGCCAAGATTTCGCGGGTTATGAGCAGTTCTTC.

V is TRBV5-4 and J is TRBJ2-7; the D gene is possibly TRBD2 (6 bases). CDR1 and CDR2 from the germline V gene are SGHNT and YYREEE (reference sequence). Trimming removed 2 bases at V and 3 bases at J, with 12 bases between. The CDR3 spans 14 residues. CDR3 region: CASSLYGRNYEQYF. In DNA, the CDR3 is TGTGCCAGCAGCTTATACGGGAGAAACTACGAGCAGTACTTC. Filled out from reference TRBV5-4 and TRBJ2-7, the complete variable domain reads ETGVTQSPTHLIKTRGQQVTLRCSSQSGHNTVSWYQQALGQGPQFIFQYYREEENGRGNFPPRFSGLQFPNYSSELNVNALELDDSALYLCASSLYGRNYEQYFGPGTRLTVT.